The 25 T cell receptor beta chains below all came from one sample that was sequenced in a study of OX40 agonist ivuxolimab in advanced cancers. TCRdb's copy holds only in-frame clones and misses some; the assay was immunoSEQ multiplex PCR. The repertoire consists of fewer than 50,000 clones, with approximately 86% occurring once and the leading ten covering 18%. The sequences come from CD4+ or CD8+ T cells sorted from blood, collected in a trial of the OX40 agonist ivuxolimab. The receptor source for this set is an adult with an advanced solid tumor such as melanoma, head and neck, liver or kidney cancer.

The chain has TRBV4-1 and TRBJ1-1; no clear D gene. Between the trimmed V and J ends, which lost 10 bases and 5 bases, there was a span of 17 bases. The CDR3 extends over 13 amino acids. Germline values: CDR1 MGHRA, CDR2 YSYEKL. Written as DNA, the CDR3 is TGCGCCACCTGTAGGCGGGAAGGAACTGAAGCTTTCTTT. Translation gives CATCRREGTEAFF.

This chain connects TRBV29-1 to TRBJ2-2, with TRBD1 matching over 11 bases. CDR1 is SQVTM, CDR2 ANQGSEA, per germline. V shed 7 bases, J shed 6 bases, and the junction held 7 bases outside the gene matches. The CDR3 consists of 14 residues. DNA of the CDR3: TGCAGCGCTCCGGGACAGGGGGGTGCCGGGGAGCTGTTTTTT. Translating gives CSAPGQGGAGELFF.

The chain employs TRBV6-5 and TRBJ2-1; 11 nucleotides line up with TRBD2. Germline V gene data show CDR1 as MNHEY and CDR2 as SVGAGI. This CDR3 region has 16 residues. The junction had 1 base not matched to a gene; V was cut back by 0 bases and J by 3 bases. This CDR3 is CASSYSTSGDYNEQFF. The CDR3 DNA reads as TGTGCCAGCAGTTACTCGACTAGCGGGGACTACAATGAGCAGTTCTTC.

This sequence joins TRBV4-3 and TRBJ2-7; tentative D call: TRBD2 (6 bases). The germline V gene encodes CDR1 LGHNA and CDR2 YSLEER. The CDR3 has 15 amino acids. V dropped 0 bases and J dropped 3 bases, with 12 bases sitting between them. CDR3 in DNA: TGCGCCAGCAGCCAAGATTTGCGGGGCGGCTACGAGCAGTACTTC. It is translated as CASSQDLRGGYEQYF.

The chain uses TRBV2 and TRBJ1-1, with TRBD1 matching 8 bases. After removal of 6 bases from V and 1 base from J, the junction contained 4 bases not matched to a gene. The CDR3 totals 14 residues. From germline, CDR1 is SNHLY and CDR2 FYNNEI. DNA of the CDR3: TGTGCCAGCAGAACCGGGACAGGGAACACTGAAGCTTTCTTT. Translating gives CASRTGTGNTEAFF. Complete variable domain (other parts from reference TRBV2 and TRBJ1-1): EPEVTQTPSHQVTQMGQEVILRCVPISNHLYFYWYRQILGQKVEFLVSFYNNEISEKSEIFDDQFSVERPDGSNFTLKIRSTKLEDSAMYFCASRTGTGNTEAFFGQGTRLTVV.

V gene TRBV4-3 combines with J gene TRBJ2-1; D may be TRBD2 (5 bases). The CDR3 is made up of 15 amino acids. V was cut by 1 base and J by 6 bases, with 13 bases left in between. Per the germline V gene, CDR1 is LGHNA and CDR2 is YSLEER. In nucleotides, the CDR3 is TGCGCCAGCAGCCAAGTCACTGAGGGTGCCAATGAGCAGTTCTTC. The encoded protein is CASSQVTEGANEQFF.

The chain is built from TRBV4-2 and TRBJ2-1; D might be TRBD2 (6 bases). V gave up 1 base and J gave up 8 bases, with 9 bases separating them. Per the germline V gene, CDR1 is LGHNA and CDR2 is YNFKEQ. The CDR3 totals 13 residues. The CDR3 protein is CASSQGRVDEQFF. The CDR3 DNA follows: TGTGCCAGCAGCCAAGGGAGGGTGGATGAGCAGTTCTTC.

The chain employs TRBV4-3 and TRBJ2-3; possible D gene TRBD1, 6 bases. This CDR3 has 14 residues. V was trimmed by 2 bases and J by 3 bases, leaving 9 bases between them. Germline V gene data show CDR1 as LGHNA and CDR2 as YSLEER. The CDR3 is CASSQRTDTDTQYF. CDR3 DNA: TGCGCCAGCAGCCAAAGGACAGATACAGATACGCAGTATTTT.

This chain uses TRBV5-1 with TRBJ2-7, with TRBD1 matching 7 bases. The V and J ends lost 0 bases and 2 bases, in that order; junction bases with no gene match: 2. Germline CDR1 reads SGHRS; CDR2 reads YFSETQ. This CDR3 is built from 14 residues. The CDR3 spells CASSLAGQPYEQYV. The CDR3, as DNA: TGCGCCAGCAGCTTGGCGGGACAGCCCTACGAGCAGTACGTC.

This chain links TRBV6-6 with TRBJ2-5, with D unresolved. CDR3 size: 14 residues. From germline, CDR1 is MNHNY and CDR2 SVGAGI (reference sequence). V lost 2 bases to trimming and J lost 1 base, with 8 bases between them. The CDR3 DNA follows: TGTGCCAGCAGTTACCTTCCGGTCCAAGAGACCCAGTACTTC. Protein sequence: CASSYLPVQETQYF.

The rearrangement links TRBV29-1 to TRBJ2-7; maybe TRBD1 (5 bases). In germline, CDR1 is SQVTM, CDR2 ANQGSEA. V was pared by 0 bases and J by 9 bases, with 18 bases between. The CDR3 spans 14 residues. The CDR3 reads CSVEDVSEDQGQYF. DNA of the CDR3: TGCAGCGTTGAAGATGTGTCAGAGGACCAGGGGCAGTACTTC.

CDR3 residues: CASSPNRGTSGYTF. CDR3 DNA: TGTGCCAGCAGCCCCAACAGGGGGACGTCTGGCTACACCTTC. V gene TRBV9 combines with J gene TRBJ1-2; 8 positions agree with TRBD1. Trimming at V came to 4 bases and at J to 7 bases, leaving 9 bases not matched to a gene. This CDR3 region has 14 residues. CDR1 and CDR2 (germline): SGDLS, YYNGEE.

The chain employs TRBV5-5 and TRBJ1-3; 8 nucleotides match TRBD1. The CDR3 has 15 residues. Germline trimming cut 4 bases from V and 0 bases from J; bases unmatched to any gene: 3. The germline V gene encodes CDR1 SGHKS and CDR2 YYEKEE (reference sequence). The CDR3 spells CASSAGQVSGNTIYF. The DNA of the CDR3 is TGTGCCAGCAGCGCGGGACAGGTCTCTGGAAACACCATATATTTT.

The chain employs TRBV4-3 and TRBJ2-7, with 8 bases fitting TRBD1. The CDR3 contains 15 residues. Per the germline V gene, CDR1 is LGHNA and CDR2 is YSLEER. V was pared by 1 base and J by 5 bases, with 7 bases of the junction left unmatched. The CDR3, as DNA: TGCGCCAGCAGCCAAGGGGGCAGGGGGCTGGACGAGCAGTACTTC. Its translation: CASSQGGRGLDEQYF.

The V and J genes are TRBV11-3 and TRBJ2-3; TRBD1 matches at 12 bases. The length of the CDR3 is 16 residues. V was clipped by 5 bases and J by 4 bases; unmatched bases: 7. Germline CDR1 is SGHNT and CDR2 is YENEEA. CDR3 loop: CASSPGTGGSPDTQYF. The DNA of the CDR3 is TGTGCCAGCAGCCCCGGGACAGGGGGCTCCCCAGATACGCAGTATTTT.

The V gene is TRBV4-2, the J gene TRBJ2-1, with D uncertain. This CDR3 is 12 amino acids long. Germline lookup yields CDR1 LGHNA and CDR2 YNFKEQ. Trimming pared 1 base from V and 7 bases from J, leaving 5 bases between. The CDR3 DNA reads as TGTGCCAGCAGCCAAGGCCTAAATGAGCAGTTCTTC. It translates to CASSQGLNEQFF.

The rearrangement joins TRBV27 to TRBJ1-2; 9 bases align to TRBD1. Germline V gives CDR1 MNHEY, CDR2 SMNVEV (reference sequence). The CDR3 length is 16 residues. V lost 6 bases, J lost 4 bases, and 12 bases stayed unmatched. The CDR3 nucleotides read TGTGCCAGCAGCCCCCCGGGACAGGGATATCTCTATGGCTACACCTTC. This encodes CASSPPGQGYLYGYTF.

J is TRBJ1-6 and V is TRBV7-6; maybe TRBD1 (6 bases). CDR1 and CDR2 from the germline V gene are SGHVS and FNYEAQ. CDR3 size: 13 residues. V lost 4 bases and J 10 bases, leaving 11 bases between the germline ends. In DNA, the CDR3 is TGTGCCAGCAGCTCTACAGGGCAATCACCCCTCCACTTT. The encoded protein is CASSSTGQSPLHF.

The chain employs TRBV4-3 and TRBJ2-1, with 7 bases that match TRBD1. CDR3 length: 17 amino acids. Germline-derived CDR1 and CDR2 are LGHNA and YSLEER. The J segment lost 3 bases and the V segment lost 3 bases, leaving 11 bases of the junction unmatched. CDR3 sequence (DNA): TGCGCCAGCAGCCAGGACAGGACAGAAAATGACTACAATGAGCAGTTCTTC. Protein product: CASSQDRTENDYNEQFF.

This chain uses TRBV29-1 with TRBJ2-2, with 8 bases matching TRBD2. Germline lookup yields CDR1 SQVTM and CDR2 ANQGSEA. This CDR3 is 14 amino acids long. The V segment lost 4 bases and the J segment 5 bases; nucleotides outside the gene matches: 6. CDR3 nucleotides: TGCAGCGTTGTGGGACTAGGATTAACCGGGGAGCTGTTTTTT. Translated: CSVVGLGLTGELFF.

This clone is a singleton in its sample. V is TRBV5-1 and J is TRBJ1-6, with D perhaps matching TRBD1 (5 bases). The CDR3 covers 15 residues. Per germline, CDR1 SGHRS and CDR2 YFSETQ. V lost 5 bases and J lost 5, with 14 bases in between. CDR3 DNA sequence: TGCGCCAGCAGATATTCACAGGAGGATAATTCACCCCTCCACTTT. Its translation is CASRYSQEDNSPLHF.

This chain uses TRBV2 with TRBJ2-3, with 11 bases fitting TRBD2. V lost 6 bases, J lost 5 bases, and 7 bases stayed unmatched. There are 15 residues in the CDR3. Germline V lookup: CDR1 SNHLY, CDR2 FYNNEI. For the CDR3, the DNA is TGTGCCAGCAGGAGTAGCGGGGGGGCGGGAGATACGCAGTATTTT. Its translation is CASRSSGGAGDTQYF.

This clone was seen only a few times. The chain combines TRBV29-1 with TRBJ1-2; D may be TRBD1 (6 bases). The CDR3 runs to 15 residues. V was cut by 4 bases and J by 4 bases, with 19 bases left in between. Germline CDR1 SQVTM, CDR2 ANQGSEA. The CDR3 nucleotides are TGCAGCGTTGTAATTGGGACAACGGAGTTCTATGGCTACACCTTC. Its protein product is CSVVIGTTEFYGYTF.

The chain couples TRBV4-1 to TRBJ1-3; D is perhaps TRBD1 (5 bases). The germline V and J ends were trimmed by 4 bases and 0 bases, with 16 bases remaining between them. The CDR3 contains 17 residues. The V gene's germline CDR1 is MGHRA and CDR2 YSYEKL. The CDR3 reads CASSPRIGRASGNTIYF. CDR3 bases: TGCGCCAGCAGCCCAAGAATAGGCAGGGCCTCTGGAAACACCATATATTTT.

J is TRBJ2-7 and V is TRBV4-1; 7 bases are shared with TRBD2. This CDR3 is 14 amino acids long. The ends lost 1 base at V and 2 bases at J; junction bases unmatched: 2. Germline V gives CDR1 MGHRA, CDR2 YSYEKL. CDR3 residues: CASSQGGGPYEQYF. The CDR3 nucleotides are TGCGCCAGCAGCCAAGGGGGGGGACCCTACGAGCAGTACTTC.